This TCR beta chain was sequenced in a study of T cells after yellow fever vaccination. For the study at large: Fractions of low cell number were prepared using SMART-Seq v4 Ultra Low Input.

Germline CDR1 SGDLS, CDR2 YYNGEE. The CDR3 has 13 residues. They built TCR cDNA with 5'RACE template switching, a step that put in a universal primer site and UMIs. One entry per CDR3 protein results from TCRdb running MiXCR on the 5' RACE reads. The sample includes under 400,000 distinct CDR3 sequences, roughly an eighth of them seen just once. This clonotype has at least ten counts. The germline gene is not matched at one end of the junction; a read error may be the cause. The clonotype was recovered from a man between 18 and 29 years old who received the YFV17D yellow fever vaccine. This chain connects TRBV9 to TRBJ1-6; the D is unclear. This material consisted of CD4+ T cells sorted from PBMCs, taken 15 days after the yellow fever booster vaccination. CDR3 sequence: CASSATVNSPLHF. The DNA for the CDR3 is TGCGCCAGCAGTGCGACGGTAAATTCACCCCTCCACTTT.